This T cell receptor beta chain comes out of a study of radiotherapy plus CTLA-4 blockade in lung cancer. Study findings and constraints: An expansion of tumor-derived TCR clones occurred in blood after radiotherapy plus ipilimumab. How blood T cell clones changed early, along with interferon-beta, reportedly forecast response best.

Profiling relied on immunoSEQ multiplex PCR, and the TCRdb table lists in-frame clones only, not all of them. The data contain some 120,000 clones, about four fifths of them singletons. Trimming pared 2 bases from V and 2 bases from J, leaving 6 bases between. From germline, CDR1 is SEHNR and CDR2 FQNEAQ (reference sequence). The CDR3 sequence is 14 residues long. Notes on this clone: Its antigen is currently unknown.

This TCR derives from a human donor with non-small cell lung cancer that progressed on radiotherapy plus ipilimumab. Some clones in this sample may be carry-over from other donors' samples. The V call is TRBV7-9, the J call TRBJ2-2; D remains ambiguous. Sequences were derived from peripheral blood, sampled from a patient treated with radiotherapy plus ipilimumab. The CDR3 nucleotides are TGTGCCAGCAGCTTAAAGGGTAACACCGGGGAGCTGTTTTTT. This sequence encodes CASSLKGNTGELFF.